This T cell receptor (beta chain) originates from a study of OX40 agonist ivuxolimab in advanced cancers. The germline CDR1 and CDR2 sequences are GTSNPN and SVGIG (reference sequence). This CDR3 spans 16 amino acids. Trimming shortened V by 4 bases and J by 0 bases, and 18 bases separated the two germline ends. Sequencing used immunoSEQ multiplex PCR; TCRdb keeps in-frame clones, though not all of them. The sample records 12,000 or so clones, about 76% being singletons. The origin of this receptor is an adult with an advanced solid tumor such as melanoma, head and neck, liver or kidney cancer. This chain connects TRBV30 to TRBJ1-1; D call uncertain. Sample: CD4+ or CD8+ T cells sorted from blood, taken in a trial of the OX40 agonist ivuxolimab. The CDR3 reads CAWTSGGGRMNTEAFF. The CDR3 nucleotides read TGTGCCTGGACTTCGGGCGGAGGTCGGATGAACACTGAAGCTTTCTTT. The whole variable domain, filled in from reference TRBV30 and TRBJ1-1, reads SQTIHQWPATLVQPVGSPLSLECTVEGTSNPNLYWYRQAAGRGLQLLFYSVGIGQISSEVPQNLSASRPQDRQFILSSKKLLLSDSGFYLCAWTSGGGRMNTEAFFGQGTRLTVV.